These 25 T cell receptor beta chains came from one sample sequenced in a study of T cells in localized non-small cell lung cancer. Clones were read by immunoSEQ multiplex PCR, and TCRdb kept only the in-frame ones, dropping some. The sample has roughly 24,000 clones, 86% seen once. The specimen comprised peripheral blood, sampled before any cancer treatment. The receptors here all came from a woman aged 40 to 75 with stage I lung adenocarcinoma.

V gene TRBV15 combines with J gene TRBJ2-3; 8 bases match TRBD2. Germline V gene sequence: CDR1 LNHNV, CDR2 YYDKDF (reference sequence). Trimming at V came to 4 bases and at J to 3 bases, leaving 6 bases not matched to a gene. The CDR3 consists of 15 residues. In nucleotides, the CDR3 is TGTGCCACCAGCATCGGAGCGGGGGCGACAGATACGCAGTATTTT. Its protein product is CATSIGAGATDTQYF.

The chain links TRBV5-6 to TRBJ2-3; D not certain. Germline V gene sequence: CDR1 SGHDT, CDR2 YYEEEE. The CDR3 sequence is 16 residues long. V was clipped by 1 base and J by 1 base, with 13 bases between them. The DNA of the CDR3 is TGTGCCAGCAGCTTGCTGCGGATAGGAGGCACAGATACGCAGTATTTT. This translates into CASSLLRIGGTDTQYF.

This chain joins TRBV29-1 and TRBJ1-1; TRBD1 is a possible D gene (5 bases). The CDR3 covers 13 residues. Germline V CDR1 and CDR2: SQVTM, ANQGSEA. The V and J ends lost 5 bases and 1 base respectively, with 11 bases between them. The CDR3 coding sequence is TGCAGCGTTTCTCTGGGGCGGAACACTGAAGCTTTCTTT. This encodes CSVSLGRNTEAFF.

The chain employs TRBV4-3 and TRBJ1-5, with D unclear. Germline V gives CDR1 LGHNA, CDR2 YSLEER. The V gene lost 2 bases and the J gene lost 11 bases, with 13 bases spanning the gap. The CDR3 is 13 residues long. CDR3 in amino acids: CASSQSTSLAQHF. CDR3 nucleotides: TGCGCCAGCAGCCAATCCACCTCGTTGGCCCAGCATTTT.

The chain combines TRBV2 with TRBJ2-2; 7 positions match TRBD1. V gave up 1 base and J gave up 3 bases; unmatched junction bases: 11. The CDR3 has 18 amino acids. Looked up from germline, CDR1 is SNHLY and CDR2 is FYNNEI. The CDR3 loop is CASSEVGSGQVDTGELFF. The CDR3 DNA is TGTGCCAGCAGTGAAGTTGGGAGCGGACAGGTGGACACCGGGGAGCTGTTTTTT.

The chain has TRBV6-5 and TRBJ1-1; D ambiguous. The CDR3 is 13 amino acids. V shed 6 bases and J shed 4 bases, with 12 bases lying between them. The V gene's germline CDR1 is MNHEY and CDR2 SVGAGI. The DNA for the CDR3 is TGTGCCAGCAGAGTAGCCGGTGGCACTGAAGCTTTCTTT. It specifies CASRVAGGTEAFF.

This chain joins TRBV5-1 and TRBJ2-5, with 9 bases matching TRBD2. V lost 0 bases to trimming and J lost 2 bases; unmatched junction nucleotides: 5. CDR3 length equals 16 residues. Germline CDR1 is SGHRS and CDR2 is YFSETQ. CDR3 sequence reads: CASSLDVSGGQETQYF. The DNA of the CDR3 is TGCGCCAGCAGCTTGGATGTTAGCGGGGGTCAAGAGACCCAGTACTTC.

The chain uses TRBV18 and TRBJ2-5; 7 positions agree with TRBD2. The CDR3 extends over 13 amino acids. The V and J ends lost 5 bases and 1 base, in that order; junction bases with no gene match: 1. CDR1 is KGHSH, CDR2 LQKENI, per germline. This CDR3 reads CASSRTSQETQYF. CDR3 DNA: TGTGCCAGCTCAAGGACTAGCCAAGAGACCCAGTACTTC.

V and J are TRBV5-1 and TRBJ1-5; weak D call: TRBD1 (5 bases). Trimming removed 0 bases at V and 5 bases at J, with 9 bases between. Germline assignment: CDR1 SGHRS and CDR2 YFSETQ. CDR3 length: 14 residues. This CDR3 reads CASSLGQGHQPQHF. In DNA form, the CDR3 reads TGCGCCAGCAGCTTGGGCCAGGGACATCAGCCCCAGCATTTT.

V usage is TRBV28 and J usage is TRBJ1-6; no firm D call. CDR3 length: 16 amino acids. CDR1 and CDR2 (germline): MDHEN, SYDVKM. V lost 2 bases and J lost 5, with 13 bases in between. The CDR3 is CASSLSQLIDNSPLHF. The CDR3 DNA reads as TGTGCCAGCAGTTTAAGTCAGCTAATTGATAATTCACCCCTCCACTTT.

The genes are TRBV20-1 and TRBJ1-2; no clear D. This CDR3 has 11 residues. From germline, CDR1 is DFQATT and CDR2 SNEGSKA (reference sequence). V lost 7 bases and J lost 7, with 13 bases in between. In nucleotides, the CDR3 is TGCAGTGTTTGGAAGATGGGTGGCTACACCTTC. Its translation is CSVWKMGGYTF.

V usage is TRBV5-1 and J usage is TRBJ2-2; D gene unclear. The V gene lost 4 bases and the J gene lost 7 bases, with 17 bases spanning the gap. The germline V gene encodes CDR1 SGHRS and CDR2 YFSETQ. This CDR3 has 15 amino acids. The CDR3 DNA is TGCGCCAGCAGCCGAGATGGTCAAGTGGGCGGGGAGCTGTTTTTT. Encoded protein: CASSRDGQVGGELFF.

This sequence joins TRBV9 and TRBJ2-1; 8 bases are a match to TRBD2. After removal of 6 bases from V and 7 bases from J, the junction contained 12 bases not matched to a gene. The CDR3 consists of 15 residues. The germline V gene has CDR1 SGDLS and CDR2 YYNGEE. In nucleotides, the CDR3 is TGTGCCAGCACCCCCACGGGGGGGGATCGAAATGAGCAGTTCTTC. It is translated as CASTPTGGDRNEQFF. The variable domain in full, completed from reference TRBV9 and TRBJ2-1, reads DSGVTQTPKHLITATGQRVTLRCSPRSGDLSVYWYQQSLDQGLQFLIQYYNGEERAKGNILERFSAQQFPDLHSELNLSSLELGDSALYFCASTPTGGDRNEQFFGPGTRLTVL.

The V and J genes are TRBV10-3 and TRBJ2-2, with 7 positions matching TRBD1. The CDR3 is made up of 14 amino acids. Germline V lookup: CDR1 ENHRY, CDR2 SYGVKD. V lost 7 bases and J lost 2; bases outside the gene matches: 4. CDR3 amino acids: CAIKGDRNTGELFF. Written as DNA, the CDR3 is TGTGCCATCAAAGGGGACAGAAACACCGGGGAGCTGTTTTTT.

V and J are TRBV21-1 and TRBJ2-1; TRBD1, as called in the table, went unchecked against the DNA. TRBV21-1 is given as a pseudogene. The CDR3 spans 13 residues. The CDR3 sequence: CASSKRMTGEQFF. DNA of the CDR3: TGTGCCAGCAGCAAACGGATGACAGGGGAGCAGTTCTTC.

This clone was recorded only once. The CDR3, as DNA: TGTGCCAGCAGCTTAACGCCCTCCCGACTAGCGGGGGGTTCGGATACGCAGTATTTT. This translates into CASSLTPSRLAGGSDTQYF. The rearrangement joins TRBV7-3 to TRBJ2-3; 13 bases agree with TRBD2. V shed 0 bases, J shed 6 bases, and the junction held 12 bases outside the gene matches. This CDR3 comprises 19 residues. Germline CDR1 and CDR2: SGHTA and FQGTGA.

The chain is built from TRBV28 and TRBJ2-2; 7 positions agree with TRBD2. The V segment lost 0 bases and the J segment 4 bases; nucleotides outside the gene matches: 5. There are 16 residues in the CDR3. Per the germline V gene, CDR1 is MDHEN and CDR2 is SYDVKM. The CDR3 DNA sequence: TGTGCCAGCAGTTTATGGGGCGGGGGAACCACCGGGGAGCTGTTTTTT. This translates into CASSLWGGGTTGELFF.

This chain connects TRBV2 to TRBJ2-3, with D tentatively TRBD1 (5 bases). V was clipped by 6 bases and J by 5 bases, with 21 bases between them. The germline gives CDR1 SNHLY, CDR2 FYNNEI. The CDR3 contains 16 residues. The DNA of the CDR3 is TGTGCCAGCAGCGCAAAAGGGGCCACCTTAATAGATACGCAGTATTTT. Its translation is CASSAKGATLIDTQYF.

The chain carries TRBV9 and TRBJ1-1; D remains ambiguous. Germline CDR1 is SGDLS and CDR2 is YYNGEE. CDR3 size: 14 residues. V shed 2 bases and J shed 3 bases, with 11 bases lying between them. The CDR3 bases are TGTGCCAGCAGCGTGGATGGTCAGGACACTGAAGCTTTCTTT. This sequence encodes CASSVDGQDTEAFF.

The chain couples TRBV5-1 to TRBJ2-5, with 12 bases identical to TRBD2. The V gene end was trimmed by 1 base and the J gene end by 1 base; junction bases not matched to a gene: 5. The CDR3 spans 17 residues. Germline V gene lookup returns CDR1 SGHRS and CDR2 YFSETQ. The CDR3 sequence is CASSLSLAGGPQETQYF. Written as DNA, the CDR3 is TGCGCCAGCAGCTTGTCGCTAGCGGGGGGGCCCCAAGAGACCCAGTACTTC.

The rearrangement links TRBV10-3 to TRBJ1-1; weak D call: TRBD1 (6 bases). This CDR3 has 15 residues. Germline CDR1 ENHRY, CDR2 SYGVKD. V was pared by 8 bases and J by 0 bases, with 16 bases between. The chain's CDR3 is CAIRGHDRMNTEAFF. CDR3 bases: TGTGCCATCCGTGGCCACGACAGGATGAACACTGAAGCTTTCTTT.

The rearrangement uses TRBV13 and TRBJ2-3; D gene ambiguous. Germline-derived CDR1 and CDR2 are PRHDT and FYEKMQ (reference sequence). Trimming took off 0 bases at V and 4 bases at J, with 8 bases between the two ends. The CDR3 sequence is 14 residues long. CDR3 loop: CASSLGGFADTQYF. The CDR3 region has the DNA TGTGCCAGCAGCTTAGGCGGGTTTGCAGATACGCAGTATTTT.

The chain has TRBV6-5 and TRBJ1-1; D possibly corresponds to TRBD1 (5 bases). V dropped 7 bases and J dropped 10 bases, with 19 bases sitting between them. The CDR3 runs 13 residues. CDR1 is MNHEY, CDR2 SVGAGI, per germline. The CDR3 reads CASTTGGGFLAFF. The CDR3 DNA follows: TGTGCCAGCACAACCGGGGGGGGGTTTTTAGCTTTCTTT.

The chain employs TRBV9 and TRBJ2-5; D is undetermined. Germline loops: CDR1 SGDLS, CDR2 YYNGEE. The V and J ends lost 0 bases and 2 bases respectively, with 8 bases between them. The CDR3 extends over 14 amino acids. The CDR3 coding sequence is TGTGCCAGCAGCGTAGGCACTGGGCAAGAGACCCAGTACTTC. This codes for CASSVGTGQETQYF.

The genes are TRBV27 and TRBJ2-2; TRBD1 matches at 7 bases. The germline V gene encodes CDR1 MNHEY and CDR2 SMNVEV (reference sequence). V shed 5 bases and J 4 bases; nucleotides not matched to a gene: 7. The CDR3 is 15 amino acids. CDR3 sequence reads: CASSPRDSLTGELFF. The CDR3 DNA is TGTGCCAGCAGTCCCCGGGACAGCCTCACCGGGGAGCTGTTTTTT.